Described below is a single TCR beta chain sequence and its context. Germline lookup yields CDR1 SGHVS and CDR2 FNYEAQ. The length of the CDR3 is 19 residues. With 5 bases clipped from V and 0 bases from J, the junction kept 8 bases outside the gene matches. The sample is drawn from a study of memory CD4+ T cells and cytomegalovirus serostatus. The sort gate was single viable CD3+CD4+CD8-CD45RO+ cells for memory CD4+ T cells. Profiling relied on immunoSEQ multiplex PCR, and the TCRdb table lists in-frame clones only, not all of them. Of about 56,000 clones in the sample, over 80% were seen once. This clonotype was sampled from an adult in good health and CMV-seronegative. The J gene is TRBJ2-6, the V gene TRBV7-6; 12 positions match TRBD2. Material for sequencing was memory CD4+ T cells from blood. The CDR3 nucleotides are TGTGCCAGCAGCCCTTGGACTAGCGGGGCCCTCTCTGGGGCCAACGTCCTGACTTTC. This translates into CASSPWTSGALSGANVLTF.